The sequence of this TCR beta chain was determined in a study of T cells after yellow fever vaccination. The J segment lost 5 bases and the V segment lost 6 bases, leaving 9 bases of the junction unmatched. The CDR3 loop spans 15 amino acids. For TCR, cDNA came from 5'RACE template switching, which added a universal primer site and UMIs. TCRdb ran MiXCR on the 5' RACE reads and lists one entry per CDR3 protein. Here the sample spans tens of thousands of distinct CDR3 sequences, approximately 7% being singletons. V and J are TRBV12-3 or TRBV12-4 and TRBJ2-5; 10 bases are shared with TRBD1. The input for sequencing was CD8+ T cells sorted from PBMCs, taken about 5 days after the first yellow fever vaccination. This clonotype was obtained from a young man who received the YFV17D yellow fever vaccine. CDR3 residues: CASRSPDRGGETQYF. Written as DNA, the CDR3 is TGTGCCAGCAGAAGCCCGGACAGGGGGGGGGAGACCCAGTACTTC.